This passage covers 27 T cell receptor beta chains from one sample sequenced in a study of T cell repertoires in cytomegalovirus infection (dated by TCRdb to the late 2010s). TCRdb names Illumina HiSeq 1500 as the instrument used. The raw public data were reprocessed by TCRdb itself: fastp quality trimming at Q25, MiXCR clonotype calling, in-frame beta chains only. Records with the same CDR3 protein are collapsed into one entry carrying the most frequent genes and DNA. The sample table contains approximately 490,000 distinct CDR3 sequences; only one count was recorded for around 10% of them. About 9.4% of the sample goes to the ten largest clones. Material: PBMCs. These receptors all stem from a human donor in good health (CMV status not recorded). Some clones in this sample may be carry-over from other donors' samples.

This clonotype was picked up many times. The chain joins TRBV11-2 to TRBJ2-7; D is uncertain. V shed 0 bases and J shed 4 bases, with 7 bases lying between them. The CDR3 contains 13 residues. Germline CDR1 SGHAT, CDR2 FQNNGV. The CDR3 is CASSLEQSYEQYF. The DNA of the CDR3 is TGTGCCAGCAGCTTAGAACAGAGTTACGAGCAGTACTTC.

The table lists this clonotype with many counts. The chain recombines TRBV6-6 with TRBJ1-2; 7 bases are shared with TRBD1. J lost 4 bases, V lost 6 bases, and 5 bases had no gene match. Germline values: CDR1 MNHNY, CDR2 SVGAGI (reference sequence). The CDR3 is 13 amino acids. The CDR3 sequence is CASRKTGSYGYTF. The CDR3 DNA follows: TGTGCCAGCAGAAAGACAGGGAGCTATGGCTACACCTTC.

This clonotype was detected many times. CDR3 protein: CASSEGWTGNTEAFF. The CDR3 region has the DNA TGTGCCAGCAGTGAAGGATGGACAGGGAACACTGAAGCTTTCTTT. The chain carries TRBV6-1 and TRBJ1-1, with 7 bases matching TRBD1. The CDR3 runs to 15 residues. Germline CDR1 reads MNHNS; CDR2 reads SASEGT. With V trimmed by 1 base and J by 1 base, 3 bases remained unmatched.

The chain recombines TRBV4-2 with TRBJ2-7; 9 bases fit TRBD2. CDR1 and CDR2 (germline): LGHNA, YNFKEQ. The CDR3 covers 15 residues. After removal of 3 bases from V and 0 bases from J, the junction contained 3 bases not matched to a gene. Here the CDR3 reads CASSHRSGGSYEQYF. In nucleotides, the CDR3 is TGTGCCAGCAGCCACCGTAGCGGGGGCTCCTACGAGCAGTACTTC.

This clonotype was counted at least ten times. The rearrangement joins TRBV19 to TRBJ1-2, with a weak D call TRBD1 (6 bases). The CDR3 is 14 residues long. The germline gives CDR1 LNHDA, CDR2 SQIVND (reference sequence). Trimming shortened V by 4 bases and J by 2 bases, and 11 bases separated the two germline ends. For the CDR3, the DNA is TGTGCCAGTAGTAGCCCACAGGGAAACTATGGCTACACCTTC. Amino acid sequence: CASSSPQGNYGYTF.

This clonotype was found a few times. The CDR3 coding sequence is TGTGCCAGCAGCTTAATAGGGAAGACCGGGGAGCTGTTTTTT. This gives the protein CASSLIGKTGELFF. The genes are TRBV7-9 and TRBJ2-2, with no clear D. Germline V lookup: CDR1 SEHNR, CDR2 FQNEAQ (reference sequence). V was pared by 2 bases and J by 5 bases, with 9 bases between. This CDR3 spans 14 amino acids.

This clonotype was seen a handful of times. The J gene is TRBJ2-7, the V gene TRBV13, with a weak D call TRBD2 (5 bases). The CDR3 consists of 18 residues. Trimming stripped 5 bases from V and 3 bases from J, with 26 bases between. The germline V gene has CDR1 PRHDT and CDR2 FYEKMQ (reference sequence). The CDR3 DNA sequence: TGTGCCAGCAGCGCCCCGACCGCGGGCCCTGCTGGCCTCTACGAGCAGTACTTC. It yields the protein CASSAPTAGPAGLYEQYF.

This clonotype was picked up many times. The chain joins TRBV5-6 to TRBJ2-3, with 11 bases lining up with TRBD2. The J segment lost 5 bases and the V segment lost 4 bases, leaving 9 bases of the junction unmatched. Germline-derived CDR1 and CDR2 are SGHDT and YYEEEE. The CDR3 is 16 residues long. The CDR3 loop is CASSMTSSGGKDTQYF. The CDR3 nucleotides read TGTGCCAGCAGCATGACGTCTAGCGGGGGGAAAGATACGCAGTATTTT.

The gene calls are TRBV12-3 or TRBV12-4 and TRBJ1-3; D is undetermined. The CDR3 length is 14 residues. V was clipped by 6 bases and J by 0 bases, with 9 bases between them. CDR3 in amino acids: CASRIRYSGNTIYF. The CDR3, as DNA: TGTGCCAGCAGAATCCGTTACTCTGGAAACACCATATATTTT.

Many counts were recorded for this clonotype. The chain has TRBV11-3 and TRBJ2-4, with D possibly being TRBD1 (5 bases). CDR1 and CDR2 from the germline V gene are SGHNT and YENEEA. There are 13 residues in the CDR3. Trimming cost V 2 bases and J 5 bases, with 7 bases left between them. The DNA of the CDR3 is TGTGCCAGCAGCTTAAGGGGTGAAAACATTCAGTACTTC. Amino acid sequence: CASSLRGENIQYF.

This clonotype was seen many times. The chain employs TRBV7-9 and TRBJ2-1; TRBD2 matches at 8 bases. V dropped 2 bases and J dropped 6; count of bases not matched to a gene: 9. CDR3 length: 16 residues. Germline CDR1 is SEHNR and CDR2 is FQNEAQ (reference sequence). CDR3 bases: TGTGCCAGCAGCTTATCCCTAATTACTAGCGGCAATGAGCAGTTCTTC. Residues: CASSLSLITSGNEQFF.

Here the CDR3 DNA reads TGCAGTGCTAGAGGTCTGGCAGCAGATACGCAGTATTTT. It codes for CSARGLAADTQYF. The gene calls are TRBV20-1 and TRBJ2-3; D is uncertain. The CDR3 sequence is 13 residues long. Germline V CDR1 and CDR2: DFQATT, SNEGSKA (reference sequence). The ends were cut back, 1 base at V and 4 bases at J, with 9 bases in the middle.

This clonotype was detected ten times or more. The chain is built from TRBV7-2 and TRBJ2-1, with 9 nucleotides matching TRBD1. This CDR3 comprises 15 residues. Trimming took 3 bases from V and 7 from J; bases not matched to a gene: 7. Germline V gene data show CDR1 as SGHTA and CDR2 as FQGNSA. The CDR3 spells CASSFTGGPQNEQFF. CDR3 DNA sequence: TGTGCCAGCAGCTTTACAGGGGGCCCACAGAATGAGCAGTTCTTC.

This clonotype was detected many times. J is TRBJ2-3 and V is TRBV5-7, with 8 positions matching TRBD1. TRBV5-7 is an open reading frame, and its role is uncertain. The CDR3 loop spans 16 amino acids. Trimming took 6 bases from V and 6 from J; bases not matched to a gene: 15. DNA of the CDR3: TGTGCCAGCATCCCGCGACCGGACAGGGAGTGGGATACGCAGTATTTT. This translates into CASIPRPDREWDTQYF.

In nucleotides, the CDR3 is TGCGCCAGCAGTCCTCCCAGGGAGGGCCTTGTCACAGATACGCAGTATTTT. Its protein is CASSPPREGLVTDTQYF. The chain has TRBV23-1 and TRBJ2-3; 7 nucleotides align to TRBD2. TRBV23-1 is an open reading frame, and its role is uncertain. The CDR3 spans 17 residues. Unmatched junction bases numbered 12, after V lost 4 bases and J lost 2 bases.

This clonotype was detected many times. The chain combines TRBV5-1 with TRBJ1-2, with a weak D call TRBD1 (5 bases). CDR1 is SGHRS, CDR2 YFSETQ, per germline. Trimming took 1 base from V and 0 from J, leaving 10 bases between them. The CDR3 spans 15 residues. The chain's CDR3 is CASSLSGEANYGYTF. In nucleotides, the CDR3 is TGCGCCAGCAGCTTGTCGGGGGAAGCTAACTATGGCTACACCTTC.

This chain connects TRBV19 to TRBJ1-5, with D possibly being TRBD1 (6 bases). Germline assignment: CDR1 LNHDA and CDR2 SQIVND (reference sequence). The V gene lost 1 base and the J gene lost 0 bases, with 16 bases spanning the gap. This CDR3 spans 18 amino acids. Here the CDR3 reads CASSIATGTTYSNQPQHF. The DNA for the CDR3 is TGTGCCAGTAGTATAGCGACCGGGACAACTTATAGCAATCAGCCCCAGCATTTT.

V and J are TRBV7-3 and TRBJ2-3; the match to TRBD2 covers 7 bases. V shed 5 bases and J 2 bases; nucleotides not matched to a gene: 13. This CDR3 spans 17 amino acids. Germline V gene data show CDR1 as SGHTA and CDR2 as FQGTGA. CDR3 bases: TGTGCCAGCAGCCCTAACCGACTAGCCATCCCCACAGATACGCAGTATTTT. Residues: CASSPNRLAIPTDTQYF. Looking up the rest from reference TRBV7-3 and TRBJ2-3 gives the full variable domain: GAGVSQTPSNKVTEKGKYVELRCDPISGHTALYWYRQSLGQGPEFLIYFQGTGAADDSGLPNDRFFAVRPEGSVSTLKIQRTERGDSAVYLCASSPNRLAIPTDTQYFGPGTRLTVL.

This clonotype was recorded at least ten times. The gene calls are TRBV2 and TRBJ2-7; D possibly corresponds to TRBD1 (5 bases). The CDR3 spans 14 residues. CDR1 SNHLY and CDR2 FYNNEI come from the germline V gene. V lost 2 bases and J 2 bases, leaving 10 bases between the germline ends. The CDR3 loop reads CASSENQGPYEQYF. DNA of the CDR3: TGTGCCAGCAGTGAAAACCAGGGCCCCTACGAGCAGTACTTC. The full variable domain, rest sourced from reference TRBV2 and TRBJ2-7, is EPEVTQTPSHQVTQMGQEVILRCVPISNHLYFYWYRQILGQKVEFLVSFYNNEISEKSEIFDDQFSVERPDGSNFTLKIRSTKLEDSAMYFCASSENQGPYEQYFGPGTRLTVT.

This clonotype has a count of ten or more. V gene TRBV15 combines with J gene TRBJ1-4, with 7 positions matching TRBD1. CDR3 length: 17 residues. From germline, CDR1 is LNHNV and CDR2 YYDKDF (reference sequence). V was pared by 5 bases and J by 5 bases, with 14 bases of the junction left unmatched. The CDR3: CATSQSTQGQGNEKLFF. In DNA, the CDR3 is TGTGCCACCAGCCAGAGTACACAGGGGCAAGGGAATGAAAAACTGTTTTTT.

The CDR3 DNA reads TGCGCCAGCAGCCACGGACTAGCGGGAGGCCCCACAGATACGCAGTATTTT. Translating it yields CASSHGLAGGPTDTQYF. The V gene is TRBV4-1, the J gene TRBJ2-3; TRBD2 aligns across 14 bases. The CDR3 has 17 residues. The V segment lost 3 bases and the J segment 2 bases; nucleotides outside the gene matches: 4. The V gene's germline CDR1 is MGHRA and CDR2 YSYEKL.

V and J are TRBV18 and TRBJ1-2; D perhaps matches TRBD1 (6 bases). Germline V gene lookup returns CDR1 KGHSH and CDR2 LQKENI. The CDR3 runs to 13 residues. Trimming removed 6 bases from V and 6 bases from J, with 14 bases in between. CDR3 protein: CASSPGQYDGYTF. The CDR3 coding sequence is TGTGCCAGCTCTCCTGGACAGTATGATGGCTACACCTTC.

The sample holds many counts of this clonotype. The chain carries TRBV19 and TRBJ1-2; D is unclear. CDR1 is LNHDA, CDR2 SQIVND, per germline (reference sequence). The length of the CDR3 is 13 residues. Trimming removed 5 bases at V and 6 bases at J, with 13 bases between. CDR3 sequence: CASSHSPLHGYTF. The CDR3 coding sequence is TGTGCCAGTAGTCATTCCCCCCTCCATGGCTACACCTTC. The full variable domain, its missing parts supplied by reference TRBV19 and TRBJ1-2, is DGGITQSPKYLFRKEGQNVTLSCEQNLNHDAMYWYRQDPGQGLRLIYYSQIVNDFQKGDIAEGYSVSREKKESFPLTVTSAQKNPTAFYLCASSHSPLHGYTFGSGTRLTVV.

In this sample, this clonotype turned up many times. The J gene is TRBJ2-1, the V gene TRBV7-3, with 15 bases identical to TRBD2. Trimming at V came to 2 bases and at J to 2 bases, leaving 10 bases not matched to a gene. Germline V CDR1 and CDR2: SGHTA, FQGTGA. The length of the CDR3 is 20 residues. In DNA form, the CDR3 reads TGTGCCAGCAGCTTAGCTCCGGGACTAGCGGGAGGCGGGGCCTACAATGAGCAGTTCTTC. Translated: CASSLAPGLAGGGAYNEQFF.

This clonotype was observed many times. CDR3 in DNA: TGTGCCAGCAGCTTAGCCTCGACAGCTATGACCTTCGAGCAGTACTTC. Protein: CASSLASTAMTFEQYF. This chain links TRBV7-8 with TRBJ2-7; D might be TRBD1 (5 bases). This CDR3 comprises 16 residues. CDR1 is SGHVS, CDR2 FQNEAQ, per germline. V dropped 0 bases and J dropped 6 bases, with 18 bases sitting between them.

This clonotype was recorded at least ten times. The chain is built from TRBV10-3 and TRBJ1-5; 8 bases are shared with TRBD1. Germline CDR1 ENHRY, CDR2 SYGVKD. With 4 bases clipped from V and 5 bases from J, the junction kept 4 bases outside the gene matches. The CDR3 spans 14 residues. CDR3: CAISGTGSHQPQHF. The CDR3 nucleotides read TGTGCCATCAGTGGGACAGGGTCACATCAGCCCCAGCATTTT.

This clonotype was observed at least ten times. This sequence joins TRBV6-1 and TRBJ2-2; maybe TRBD1 (6 bases). CDR1 and CDR2 (germline): MNHNS, SASEGT. V gave up 6 bases and J gave up 0 bases, with 17 bases separating them. The CDR3 contains 17 residues. The CDR3 DNA is TGTGCCAGCAGAACAAGACAGGCCCCTCCGAACACCGGGGAGCTGTTTTTT. Encoded protein: CASRTRQAPPNTGELFF.